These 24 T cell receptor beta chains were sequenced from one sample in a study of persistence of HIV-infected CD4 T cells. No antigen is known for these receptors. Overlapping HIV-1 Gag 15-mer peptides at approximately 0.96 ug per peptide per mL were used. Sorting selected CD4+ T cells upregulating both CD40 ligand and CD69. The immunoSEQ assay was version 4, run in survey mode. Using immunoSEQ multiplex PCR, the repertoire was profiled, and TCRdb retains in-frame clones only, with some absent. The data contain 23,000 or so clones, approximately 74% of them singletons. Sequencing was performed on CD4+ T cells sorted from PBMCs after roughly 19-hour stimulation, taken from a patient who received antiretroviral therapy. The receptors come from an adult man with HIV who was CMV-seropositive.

CDR3 protein: CASSTDNYNEQFF. The CDR3, as DNA: TGCGCCAGCAGCACGGACAACTACAATGAGCAGTTCTTC. The chain recombines TRBV5-1 with TRBJ2-1, with D tentatively TRBD1 (5 bases). The CDR3 covers 13 residues. V was pared by 4 bases and J by 3 bases, with 8 bases between. Germline V gene sequence: CDR1 SGHRS, CDR2 YFSETQ.

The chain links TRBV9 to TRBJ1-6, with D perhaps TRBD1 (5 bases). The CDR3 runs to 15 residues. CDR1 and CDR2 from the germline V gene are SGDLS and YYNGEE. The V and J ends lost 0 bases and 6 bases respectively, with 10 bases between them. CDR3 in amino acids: CASSVGAGSNSPLHF. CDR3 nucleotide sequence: TGTGCCAGCAGCGTAGGAGCAGGGAGTAATTCACCCCTCCACTTT.

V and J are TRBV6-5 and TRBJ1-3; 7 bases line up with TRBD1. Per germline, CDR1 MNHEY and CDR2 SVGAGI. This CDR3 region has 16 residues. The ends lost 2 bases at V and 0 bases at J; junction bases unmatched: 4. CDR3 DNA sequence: TGTGCCAGCAGTTACGGACAGGCGGGCTCTGGAAACACCATATATTTT. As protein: CASSYGQAGSGNTIYF.

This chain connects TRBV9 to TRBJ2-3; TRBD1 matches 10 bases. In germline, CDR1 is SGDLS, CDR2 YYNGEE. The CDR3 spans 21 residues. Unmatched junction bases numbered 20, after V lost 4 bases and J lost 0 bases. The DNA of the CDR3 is TGTGCCAGCAGCCCCCTCCCGGCGGGTGGACAGGGGGGATCTAGCACAGATACGCAGTATTTT. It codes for CASSPLPAGGQGGSSTDTQYF. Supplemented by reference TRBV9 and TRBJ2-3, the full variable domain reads DSGVTQTPKHLITATGQRVTLRCSPRSGDLSVYWYQQSLDQGLQFLIQYYNGEERAKGNILERFSAQQFPDLHSELNLSSLELGDSALYFCASSPLPAGGQGGSSTDTQYFGPGTRLTVL.

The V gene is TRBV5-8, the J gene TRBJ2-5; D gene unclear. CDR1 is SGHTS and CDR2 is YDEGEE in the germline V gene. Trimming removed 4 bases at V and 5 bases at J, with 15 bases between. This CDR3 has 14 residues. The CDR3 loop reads CASSKAVGGETQYF. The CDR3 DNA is TGTGCCAGCAGCAAGGCAGTCGGTGGTGAGACCCAGTACTTC.

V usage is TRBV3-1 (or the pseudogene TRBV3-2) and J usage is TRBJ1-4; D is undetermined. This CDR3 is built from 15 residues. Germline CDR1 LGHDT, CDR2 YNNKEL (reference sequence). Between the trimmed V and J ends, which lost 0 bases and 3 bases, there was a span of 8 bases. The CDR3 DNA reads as TGTGCCAGCAGCCAAGAGCCCAGCCCTAATGAAAAACTGTTTTTT. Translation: CASSQEPSPNEKLFF.

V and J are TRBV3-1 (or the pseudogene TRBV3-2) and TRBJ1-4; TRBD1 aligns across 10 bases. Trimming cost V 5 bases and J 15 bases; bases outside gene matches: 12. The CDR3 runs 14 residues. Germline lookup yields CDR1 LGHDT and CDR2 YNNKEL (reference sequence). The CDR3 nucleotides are TGTGCCAGCAGCGGCGCGGGACAGGGGAGAGTAGTGTTTTTT. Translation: CASSGAGQGRVVFF.

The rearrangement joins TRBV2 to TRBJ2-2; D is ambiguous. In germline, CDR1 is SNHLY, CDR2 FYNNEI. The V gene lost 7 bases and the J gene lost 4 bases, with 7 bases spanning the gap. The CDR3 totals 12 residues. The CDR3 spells CASKGSTGELFF. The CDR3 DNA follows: TGTGCCAGCAAAGGGTCCACCGGGGAGCTGTTTTTT.

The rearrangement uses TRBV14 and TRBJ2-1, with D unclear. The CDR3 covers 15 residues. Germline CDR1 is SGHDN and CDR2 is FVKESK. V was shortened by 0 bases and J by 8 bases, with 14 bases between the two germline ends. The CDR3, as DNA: TGTGCCAGCAGCCAAGATCTGGGTAGGGCCGATGAGCAGTTCTTC. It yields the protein CASSQDLGRADEQFF.

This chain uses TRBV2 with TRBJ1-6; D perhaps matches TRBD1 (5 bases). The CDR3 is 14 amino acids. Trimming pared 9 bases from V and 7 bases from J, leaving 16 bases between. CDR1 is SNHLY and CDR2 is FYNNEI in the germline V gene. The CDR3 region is CARGGRGANSPLHF. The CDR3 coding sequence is TGTGCCAGGGGGGGTCGGGGCGCAAATTCACCCCTCCACTTT.

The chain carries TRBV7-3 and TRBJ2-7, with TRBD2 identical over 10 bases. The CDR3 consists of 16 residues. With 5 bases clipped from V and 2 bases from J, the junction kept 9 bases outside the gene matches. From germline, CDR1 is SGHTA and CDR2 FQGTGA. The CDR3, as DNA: TGTGCCAGCAGCCCCCACCCCAGCGGGGGGGCCTACGAGCAGTACTTC. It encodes CASSPHPSGGAYEQYF.

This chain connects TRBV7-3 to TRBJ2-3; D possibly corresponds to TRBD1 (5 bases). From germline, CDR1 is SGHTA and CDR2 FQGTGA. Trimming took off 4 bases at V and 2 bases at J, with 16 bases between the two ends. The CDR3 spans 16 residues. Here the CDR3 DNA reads TGTGCCAGCAGCTCCTCGACAGCCGGTCCCACAGATACGCAGTATTTT. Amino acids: CASSSSTAGPTDTQYF.

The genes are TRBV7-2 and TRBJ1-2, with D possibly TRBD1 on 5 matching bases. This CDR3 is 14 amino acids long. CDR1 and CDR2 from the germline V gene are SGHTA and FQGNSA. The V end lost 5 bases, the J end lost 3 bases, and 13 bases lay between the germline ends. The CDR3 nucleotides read TGTGCCAGCAGCCTCTGGGGGAGAGACTATGGCTACACCTTC. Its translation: CASSLWGRDYGYTF.

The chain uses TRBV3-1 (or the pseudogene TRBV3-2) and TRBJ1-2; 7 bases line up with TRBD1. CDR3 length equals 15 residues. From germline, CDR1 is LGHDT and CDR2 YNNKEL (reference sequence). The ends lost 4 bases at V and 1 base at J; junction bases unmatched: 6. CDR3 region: CASSPRTGHNYGYTF. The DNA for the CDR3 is TGTGCCAGCAGCCCCAGGACAGGCCATAACTATGGCTACACCTTC.

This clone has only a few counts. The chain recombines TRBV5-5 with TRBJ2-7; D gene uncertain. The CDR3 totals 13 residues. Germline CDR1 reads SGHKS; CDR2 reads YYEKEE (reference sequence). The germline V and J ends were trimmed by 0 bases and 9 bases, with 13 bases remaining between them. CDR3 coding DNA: TGTGCCAGCAGCTTGGACGATAGGGATTCGCAGTACTTC. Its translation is CASSLDDRDSQYF. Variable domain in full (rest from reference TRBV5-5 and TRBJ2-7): DAGVTQSPTHLIKTRGQQVTLRCSPISGHKSVSWYQQVLGQGPQFIFQYYEKEERGRGNFPDRFSARQFPNYSSELNVNALLLGDSALYLCASSLDDRDSQYFGPGTRLTVT.

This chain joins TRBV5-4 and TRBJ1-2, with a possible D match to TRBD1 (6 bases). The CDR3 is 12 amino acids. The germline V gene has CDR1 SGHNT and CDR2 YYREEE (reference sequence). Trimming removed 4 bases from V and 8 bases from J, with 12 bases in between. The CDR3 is CASSLGAGGYTF. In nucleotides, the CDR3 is TGTGCCAGCAGCCTGGGGGCCGGGGGCTACACCTTC.

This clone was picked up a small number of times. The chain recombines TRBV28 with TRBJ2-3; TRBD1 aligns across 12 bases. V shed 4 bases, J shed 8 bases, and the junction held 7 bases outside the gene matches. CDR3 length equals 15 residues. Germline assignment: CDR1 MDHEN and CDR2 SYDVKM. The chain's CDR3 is CASSWDRGQWGTQYF. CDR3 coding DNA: TGTGCCAGCAGTTGGGACAGGGGGCAATGGGGTACGCAGTATTTT.

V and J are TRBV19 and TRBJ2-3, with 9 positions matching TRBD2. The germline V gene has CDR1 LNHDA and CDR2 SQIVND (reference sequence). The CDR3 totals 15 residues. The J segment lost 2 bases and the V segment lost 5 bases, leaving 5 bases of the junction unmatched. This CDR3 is CASSLRLADTDTQYF. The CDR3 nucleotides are TGTGCCAGTAGTCTCCGACTAGCGGACACAGATACGCAGTATTTT.

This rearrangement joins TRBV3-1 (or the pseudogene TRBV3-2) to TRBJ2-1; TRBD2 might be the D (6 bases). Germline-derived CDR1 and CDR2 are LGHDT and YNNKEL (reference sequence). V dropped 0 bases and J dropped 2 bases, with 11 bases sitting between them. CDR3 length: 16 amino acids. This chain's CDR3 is CASSQDGSGAYNEQFF. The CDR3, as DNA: TGTGCCAGCAGCCAAGACGGGTCGGGGGCCTACAATGAGCAGTTCTTC.

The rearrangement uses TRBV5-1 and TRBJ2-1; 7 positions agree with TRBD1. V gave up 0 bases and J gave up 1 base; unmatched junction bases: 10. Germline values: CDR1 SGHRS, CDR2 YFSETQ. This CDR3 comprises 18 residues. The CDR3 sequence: CASSLVNRGLTSYNEQFF. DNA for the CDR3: TGCGCCAGCAGCTTGGTCAACAGGGGCCTGACGTCCTACAATGAGCAGTTCTTC.

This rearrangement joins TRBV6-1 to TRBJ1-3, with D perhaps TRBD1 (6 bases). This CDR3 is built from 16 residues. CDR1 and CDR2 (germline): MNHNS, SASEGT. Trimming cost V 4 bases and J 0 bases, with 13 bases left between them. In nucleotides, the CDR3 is TGTGCCAGCAGTGGAGGGACACCCGTCTCTGGAAACACCATATATTTT. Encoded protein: CASSGGTPVSGNTIYF.

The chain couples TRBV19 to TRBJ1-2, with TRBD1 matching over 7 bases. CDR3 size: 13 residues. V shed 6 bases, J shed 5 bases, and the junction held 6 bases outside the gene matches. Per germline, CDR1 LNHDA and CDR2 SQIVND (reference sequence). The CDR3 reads CASSPTGYYGYTF. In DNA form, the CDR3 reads TGTGCCAGTAGCCCGACAGGGTATTATGGCTACACCTTC.

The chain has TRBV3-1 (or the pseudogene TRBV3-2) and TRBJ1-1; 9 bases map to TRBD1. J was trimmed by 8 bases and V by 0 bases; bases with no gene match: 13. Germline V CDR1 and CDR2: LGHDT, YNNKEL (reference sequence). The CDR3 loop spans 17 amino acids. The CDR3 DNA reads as TGTGCCAGCAGCCAAGATACTTGGTTCGGGACAGGGCTCGAAGCTTTCTTT. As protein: CASSQDTWFGTGLEAFF.

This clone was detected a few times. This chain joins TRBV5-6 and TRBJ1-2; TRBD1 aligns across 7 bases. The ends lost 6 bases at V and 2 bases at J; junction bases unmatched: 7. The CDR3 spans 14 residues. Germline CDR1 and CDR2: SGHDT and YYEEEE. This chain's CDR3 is CASKLPGQNYGYTF. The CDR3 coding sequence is TGTGCCAGCAAACTTCCGGGACAGAACTATGGCTACACCTTC.